The T cell receptor beta chain described here comes from a study of CD8 T cells in Susac syndrome. Germline CDR1 and CDR2: MDHEN and SYDVKM. V lost 6 bases to trimming and J lost 6 bases, with 15 bases between them. The CDR3 is 13 residues long. Random hexamers were used to reverse transcribe roughly 0.5 to 1 ug of RNA. MiXCR was run by TCRdb on the immunoSEQ multiplex PCR reads, yielding one entry per CDR3 protein. This table has roughly 120,000 distinct CDR3 sequences, about 96% appearing once. The sequenced material came from CD4+ T cells from PBMCs. The TCR sequence derives from a human donor in good health. V and J are TRBV28 and TRBJ2-7; D is unresolved. The CDR3 DNA reads TGTGCCAGCAGCACACAGCCTTCCCCCGAGCAGTACTTC. Translating gives CASSTQPSPEQYF. Looking up the rest from reference TRBV28 and TRBJ2-7 gives the full variable domain: DVKVTQSSRYLVKRTGEKVFLECVQDMDHENMFWYRQDPGLGLRLIYFSYDVKMKEKGDIPEGYSVSREKKERFSLILESASTNQTSMYLCASSTQPSPEQYFGPGTRLTVT.